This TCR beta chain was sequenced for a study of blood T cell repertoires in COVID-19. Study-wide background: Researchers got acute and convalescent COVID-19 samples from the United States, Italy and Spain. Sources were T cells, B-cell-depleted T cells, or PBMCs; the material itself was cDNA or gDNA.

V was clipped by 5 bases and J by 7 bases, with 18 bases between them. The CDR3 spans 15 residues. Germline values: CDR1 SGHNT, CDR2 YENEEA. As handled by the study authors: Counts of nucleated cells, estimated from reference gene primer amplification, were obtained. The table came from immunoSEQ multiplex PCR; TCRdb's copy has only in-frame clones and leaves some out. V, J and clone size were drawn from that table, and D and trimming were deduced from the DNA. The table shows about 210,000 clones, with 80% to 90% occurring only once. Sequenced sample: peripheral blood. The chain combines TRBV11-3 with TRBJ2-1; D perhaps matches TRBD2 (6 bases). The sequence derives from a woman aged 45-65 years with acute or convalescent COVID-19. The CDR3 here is CASSPEGSAVNEQFF. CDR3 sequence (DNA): TGTGCCAGCAGCCCGGAGGGTAGCGCAGTTAATGAGCAGTTCTTC.